Listed below are T cell receptor beta chains from one sample, sequenced in a study of lymphopenia after photon versus proton radiotherapy. Repertoires were generated with immunoSEQ multiplex PCR, while TCRdb's copy carries only in-frame clones and drops some. In the table there are some 40,000 clones, approximately 90% of which are singletons. The specimen comprised peripheral blood, sampled from a patient treated with photon-based radiotherapy. Every receptor here comes from a man between 60 and 75 years old with cholangiocarcinoma. CDR3s include the opening cysteine and the closing phenylalanine or tryptophan. The D gene is left open where the match is weak. Not every row has a clone size; where given, it reads once, few, many or a size class.

>TRBJ2-3|TRBD1|TRBV14|.
TGTGCCAGCTCTATGGGCAGGGGGCGAGGAGATACGCAGTATTTT
CASSMGRGRGDTQYF
>TRBJ2-3|TRBD2|TRBV6-5|.
TGTGCCAGCAAGACTAGCGGGAGAGATACGCAGTATTTT
CASKTSGRDTQYF
>TRBJ1-3|TRBD1|TRBV9|few
TGTGCCAGTTCCCGGACAGGACCTTTTTCTGGAAACACCATATATTTT
CASSRTGPFSGNTIYF
>TRBJ1-1|TRBD1|TRBV2|once
TGTGCCACCTCAGGGGGCATAAGATTTGAAGCTTTCTTT
CATSGGIRFEAFF
>TRBJ1-1|TRBD1|TRBV10-3|.
TGTGCCATCAGTCAGGGGGGGGTAAACACTGAAGCTTTCTTT
CAISQGGVNTEAFF
>TRBJ1-1|.|TRBV5-5|.
TGTGCCAGCAGCTTGGGAAGATACAGGGAAGACACTGAAGCTTTCTTT
CASSLGRYREDTEAFF
>TRBJ2-3|.|TRBV28|.
TGTGCCAGCAGTCTCCCGGGGACAGATACGCAGTATTTT
CASSLPGTDTQYF
>TRBJ1-1|.|TRBV4-1|.
TGCGCCAGCAGCCTAGCTAGACAGGAGAAAGCTTTCTTT
CASSLARQEKAFF
>TRBJ2-5|.|TRBV5-4|.
TGTGCCAGCAGCTTGGACAGGGTGGAGACCCAGTACTTC
CASSLDRVETQYF
>TRBJ2-7|.|TRBV7-2|.
TGTGCCAGCAGCTTCCTGCCGGGTCTAGACTACGAGCAGTACTTC
CASSFLPGLDYEQYF
>TRBJ2-7|.|TRBV21-1|.
TGTGCCAGCAGCGCGCAAATCCAGGGTCGGTCCTACGAGCAGTACTTC
CASSAQIQGRSYEQYF
>TRBJ2-3|.|TRBV9|.
TGTGCCAGCAGCGTATATGGGACGCCCACAGATACGCAGTATTTT
CASSVYGTPTDTQYF
>TRBJ2-1|TRBD2|TRBV14|.
TGTGCCAGCAGCCCCGGGACTAGCCAAGGACGCTACAATGAGCAGTTCTTC
CASSPGTSQGRYNEQFF
>TRBJ2-7|.|TRBV4-2|.
TGTGCCAGCAGCCAAGGTGCGGGATCCTACGAGCAGTACTTC
CASSQGAGSYEQYF
>TRBJ2-1|TRBD2|TRBV7-3|medium-sized
TGTGCCAGCAGCCCAGGGACTAGCGACAAAGAGCAGTTCTTC
CASSPGTSDKEQFF
>TRBJ1-1|.|TRBV20-1|.
TGCAGTGCTATTCCCGCGAGTGAAGCTTTCTTT
CSAIPASEAFF
>TRBJ2-5|TRBD1|TRBV7-2|.
TGTGCCAGCAGCGAGGACAGGGGATCAGAGACCCAGTACTTC
CASSEDRGSETQYF
>TRBJ2-6|TRBD1|TRBV28|.
TGTGCCAGCAGTTGGGGGACAGGGAGTTTTGGCGTTGGGGCCAACGTCCTGACTTTC
CASSWGTGSFGVGANVLTF
>TRBJ2-5|.|TRBV28|.
TGTGCCAGCAGTGTCCGGGACCTACCGTGGGAGACCCAGTACTTC
CASSVRDLPWETQYF
>TRBJ2-3|.|TRBV2|.
TGTGCCAGCAGTGGTGGGGGGAGTGGGACAGATACGCAGTATTTT
CASSGGGSGTDTQYF
>TRBJ2-3|.|TRBV5-1|.
TGCGCCAGCAGCTTGGGGGGCACAGATACGCAGTATTTT
CASSLGGTDTQYF
>TRBJ2-5|TRBD1|TRBV19|once
TGTGCCAGTAGTATCGGAGCCGAGACAGGGGTAGAGACCCAGTACTTC
CASSIGAETGVETQYF
>TRBJ2-7|TRBD2|TRBV29-1|.
TGCAGCGTTGAAATAGCGGGGGGGCTTGAGCAGTACTTC
CSVEIAGGLEQYF
>TRBJ1-1|TRBD1|TRBV6-4|.
TGTGCCAGCAGTGAAAGCAGGACAGGGAGGGGTAATAACACTGAAGCTTTCTTT
CASSESRTGRGNNTEAFF
>TRBJ1-1|.|TRBV2|once
TGTGCCAGCAGCGTACAACCGGGACCCAGGACTGAAGCTTTCTTT
CASSVQPGPRTEAFF
>TRBJ2-7|TRBD1|TRBV19|once
TGTGCCAGTAGTATAGTCGGGACAGGAACCTACGAGCAGTACTTC
CASSIVGTGTYEQYF
>TRBJ2-7|.|TRBV18|.
TGTGCCAGCTCACCACGGCAGCTGAGCTCCTACGAGCAGTACTTC
CASSPRQLSSYEQYF
>TRBJ2-2|.|TRBV5-1|.
TGCGCCAGCAGCTTGGAGGGCACCGGGGAGCTGTTTTTT
CASSLEGTGELFF
>TRBJ1-1|.|TRBV28|.
TGTGCCAGCGACCTGGGGGGCACTGAAGCTTTCTTT
CASDLGGTEAFF
>TRBJ2-1|.|TRBV7-9|once
TGTGCCAGCAGCCCCCGTGGGCAGGGTCTAAGCTCCTACAATGAGCAGTTCTTC
CASSPRGQGLSSYNEQFF
>TRBJ2-1|.|TRBV6-1|.
TGTGCCAGCAGTGAAAAGGAAATAGATGAGCAGTTCTTC
CASSEKEIDEQFF
>TRBJ2-1|.|TRBV14|.
TGTGCCAGCAGCCCTCATCATGAGCAGTTCTTC
CASSPHHEQFF
>TRBJ2-6|.|TRBV5-4|.
TGTGCCAGCAGCCGTACCACGTCAGGGGCCAACGTCCTGACTTTC
CASSRTTSGANVLTF
>TRBJ2-7|.|TRBV6-1|.
TGTGCCATCAGTGAGTCGAATTTGGCCATCCTTTCCTACGAGCAGTACTTC
CAISESNLAILSYEQYF
>TRBJ1-2|.|TRBV27|.
TGTGCCAGCAGTTTGGTGCCGTACTATGGCTACACCTTC
CASSLVPYYGYTF
>TRBJ2-3|TRBD2|TRBV27|once
TGTGCCAGCAGTTTACCCTGGGGGGGGAGGGCCGGCCCAGATACGCAGTATTTT
CASSLPWGGRAGPDTQYF
>TRBJ2-3|.|TRBV5-6|.
TGTGCCAGCAGCCACGTGGGGGGCGCTACAGATACGCAGTATTTT
CASSHVGGATDTQYF
>TRBJ2-1|TRBD1|TRBV6-4|.
TGTGCCAGCAGGACAGGGGCCTGGATTACCTACAATGAGCAGTTCTTC
CASRTGAWITYNEQFF
>TRBJ1-1|.|TRBV2|.
TGTGCCAGCAGTCTAGATTACCGGACTGAAGCTTTCTTT
CASSLDYRTEAFF
>TRBJ2-3|.|TRBV5-1|.
TGCGCCAGCAGCTTTAGCGACACTAGCACAGATACGCAGTATTTT
CASSFSDTSTDTQYF
>TRBJ2-6|TRBD1|TRBV7-2|.
TGTGCCAGCAGTCCGGGACAGGGCCGCTCTGGGGCCAACGTCCTGACTTTC
CASSPGQGRSGANVLTF
>TRBJ2-3|.|TRBV15|.
TGTGCCACTGGGAGAGATACGCAGTATTTT
CATGRDTQYF
>TRBJ2-1|.|TRBV5-1|once
TGCGCCAGCAGGGGGGGCGGAAACAATGAGCAGTTCTTC
CASRGGGNNEQFF
>TRBJ2-1|.|TRBV15|.
TGTGCCACCAGCAGAGTCCCCCGCGGGGTGCGCGATGAGCAGTTCTTC
CATSRVPRGVRDEQFF
>TRBJ2-5|.|TRBV28|.
TGTGCCAGCAGTTCAATTAGTGTGTCGGAGACCCAGTACTTC
CASSSISVSETQYF
>TRBJ2-7|.|TRBV11-2|.
TGTGCCAGCAGGCCGGGGGCGGTTGGCTACGAGCAGTACTTC
CASRPGAVGYEQYF
>TRBJ2-1|TRBD2|TRBV28|.
TGTGCCAGCAGGGGGACTAGCGGGAGATCATACAATGAGCAGTTCTTC
CASRGTSGRSYNEQFF
>TRBJ2-7|.|TRBV7-7|.
TGTGCCAGCAGCTTAAGAACCGGGACCTCATTTACCTACGAGCAGTACTTC
CASSLRTGTSFTYEQYF
>TRBJ1-5|.|TRBV5-6|.
TGTGCCAGCAGCTTGGGAGGCGGTCAGCCCCAGCATTTT
CASSLGGGQPQHF
>TRBJ1-1|.|TRBV28|.
TGTGCCAGCACGTTCTTGTATCGGAACACTGAAGCTTTCTTT
CASTFLYRNTEAFF
>TRBJ1-2|.|TRBV7-9|.
TGTGCCAGCAGTCAAGTCCAGGGAAACTATGGCTACACCTTC
CASSQVQGNYGYTF
>TRBJ2-2|.|TRBV28|few
TGTGCCAGCAGTTCCGGGACAAAGAACACCGGGGAGCTGTTTTTT
CASSSGTKNTGELFF
>TRBJ2-1|.|TRBV7-9|.
TGTGCCAGCAGCGGCCCGCGACCTCATTTATACAATGAGCAGTTCTTC
CASSGPRPHLYNEQFF
>TRBJ2-5|.|TRBV6-5|.
TGTGCCAGCACCCCCGGGGTAGGACTTTTGGAGACCCAGTACTTC
CASTPGVGLLETQYF
>TRBJ1-1|.|TRBV11-3|.
TGTGCCAGCAGCTTGCTTTTAGGGCGGGTTCTTCCGTCCATGAACACTGAAGCTTTCTTT
CASSLLLGRVLPSMNTEAFF
>TRBJ2-5|TRBD2|TRBV9|.
TGTGCCAGCAGCCCAGGAGGTAGCGGGAGGGCCAGAGAGACCCAGTACTTC
CASSPGGSGRARETQYF
>TRBJ2-3|.|TRBV11-2|.
TGTGCCAGCAGCTTGGGGCAGGGAGTCACAGATACGCAGTATTTT
CASSLGQGVTDTQYF
>TRBJ1-2|.|TRBV6-5|.
TGTGCCAGCAGGGCGGGGGGCGCGTCTGGCTACACCTTC
CASRAGGASGYTF
>TRBJ1-1|TRBD1|TRBV29-1|few
TGCAGCACCATGACAGGGGAGGGCACTGAAGCTTTCTTT
CSTMTGEGTEAFF